This TCR beta chain was recorded in a study of regulatory and conventional T cells in RAG deficiency. Study-wide results and caveats: Shannon entropy fell and Simpson indices rose in RAG-deficient patients. Sorted Omenn CD25-high CD127-low cells may not be bona fide Tregs.

Blood CD4+ CD25-low CD127-high conventional T cells supplied the genomic DNA template. This clone is a singleton in its sample. Its antigen is undetermined. The trim removed 3 bases at V and 1 base at J, leaving 3 bases unmatched. The CDR3 has 14 residues. Germline V CDR1 and CDR2: MNHNY, SVGAGI (reference sequence). The method was immunoSEQ multiplex PCR; TCRdb's version includes in-frame clones alone and lacks a portion of them. The sample yields some 23,000 clones, just under 95% seen once. These same records also appear under a second study, on regulatory T cells. From that paper: The primer mix had 52 TRBV and 13 TRBJ primers. Regulatory T cells showed the strongest V-J pair restriction and V/J gene skewing among patient repertoires.

Sequencing was carried out using CD4+ T cells sorted from blood. The rearrangement uses TRBV6-6 and TRBJ2-7; 7 bases fit TRBD2. This sequence was found in a human donor in good health. In DNA form, the CDR3 reads TGTGCCAGCAGTTATGCGGGAGCATCCTACGAGCAGTACTTC. Encoded protein: CASSYAGASYEQYF.